The 2 T cell receptor beta chains in this list originate from one sample, sequenced in a study of T cell changes during pregnancy in multiple sclerosis. Some clones are missing from TCRdb's copy, which holds only in-frame ones; the method was immunoSEQ multiplex PCR. The profile shows 30,000 to 40,000 clones, 90% of them singletons. Sample: CD4+ T cells from peripheral blood mononuclear cells, taken in the first trimester of pregnancy. All receptors come from a female donor in good health, enrolled as a control in a pregnancy study.

The CDR3 DNA reads as TGTGCCAGCAGCCCTGCGACAGGGTCGAACACCGGGGAGCTGTTTTTT. Translating gives CASSPATGSNTGELFF. J is TRBJ2-2 and V is TRBV5-6; 7 positions agree with TRBD1. The CDR3 covers 16 residues. Germline loops: CDR1 SGHDT, CDR2 YYEEEE. The J segment lost 0 bases and the V segment lost 4 bases, leaving 6 bases of the junction unmatched.

V gene TRBV6-4 combines with J gene TRBJ2-3; a possible D gene is TRBD1 (6 bases). The CDR3 consists of 13 residues. CDR1 is MRHNA, CDR2 SNTAGT, per germline. V lost 0 bases, J lost 7 bases, and 8 bases lay in between. The CDR3 bases are TGTGCCAGCAGTGACTCGGGGGCCAATACGCAGTATTTT. As protein: CASSDSGANTQYF.